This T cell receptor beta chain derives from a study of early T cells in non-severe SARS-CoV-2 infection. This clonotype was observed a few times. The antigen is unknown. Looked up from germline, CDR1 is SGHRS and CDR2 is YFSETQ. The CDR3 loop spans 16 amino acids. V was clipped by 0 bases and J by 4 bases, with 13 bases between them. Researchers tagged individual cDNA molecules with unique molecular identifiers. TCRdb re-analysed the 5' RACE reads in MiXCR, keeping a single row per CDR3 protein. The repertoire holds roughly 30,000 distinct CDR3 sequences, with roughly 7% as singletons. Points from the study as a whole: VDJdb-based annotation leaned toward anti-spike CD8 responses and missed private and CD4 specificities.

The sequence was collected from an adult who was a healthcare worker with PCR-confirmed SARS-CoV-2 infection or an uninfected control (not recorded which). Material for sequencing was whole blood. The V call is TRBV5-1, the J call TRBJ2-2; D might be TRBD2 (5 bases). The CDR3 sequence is CASSLGQSGGTGELFF. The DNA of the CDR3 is TGCGCCAGCAGCTTGGGACAATCAGGAGGCACCGGGGAGCTGTTTTTT.